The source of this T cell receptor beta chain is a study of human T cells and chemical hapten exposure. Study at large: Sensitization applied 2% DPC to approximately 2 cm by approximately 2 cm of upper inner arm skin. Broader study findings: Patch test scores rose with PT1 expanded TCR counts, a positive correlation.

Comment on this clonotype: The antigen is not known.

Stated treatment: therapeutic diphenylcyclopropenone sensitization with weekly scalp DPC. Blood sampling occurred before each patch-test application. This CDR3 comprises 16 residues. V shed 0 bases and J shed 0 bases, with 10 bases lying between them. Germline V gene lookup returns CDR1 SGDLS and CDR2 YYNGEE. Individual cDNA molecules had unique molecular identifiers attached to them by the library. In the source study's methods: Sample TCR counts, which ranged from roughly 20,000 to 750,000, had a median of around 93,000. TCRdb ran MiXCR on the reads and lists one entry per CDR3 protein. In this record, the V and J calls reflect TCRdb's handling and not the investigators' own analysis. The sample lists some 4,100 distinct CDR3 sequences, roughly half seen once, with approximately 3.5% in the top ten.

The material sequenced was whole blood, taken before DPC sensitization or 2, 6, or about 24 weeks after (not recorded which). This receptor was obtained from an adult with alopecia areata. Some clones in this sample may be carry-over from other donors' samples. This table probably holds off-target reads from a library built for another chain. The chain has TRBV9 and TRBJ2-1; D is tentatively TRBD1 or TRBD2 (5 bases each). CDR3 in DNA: TGTGCCAGCAGCGTAGCGGGGCCGAGCTCCTACAATGAGCAGTTCTTC. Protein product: CASSVAGPSSYNEQFF.